The sequence of this T cell receptor (beta chain) was determined in a study of cytomegalovirus exposure and HLA in healthy donors. Study findings and constraints: Rarity held for most TCR sequences, but there were some public TCRs that occurred in many donors.

On this clone: Its specificity is not known.

V was trimmed by 5 bases and J by 10 bases, leaving 12 bases between them. CDR1 is SEHNR and CDR2 is FQNEAQ in the germline V gene (reference sequence). This CDR3 has 12 residues. The PCR contained 60 Vbeta and 13 Jbeta primers. Only in-frame clones appear in the TCRdb table, and some are missing; sequencing was by immunoSEQ multiplex PCR. In total, the table holds about 170,000 clones. The origin of this receptor is a woman under 30 in good health and CMV-seropositive. The V and J genes are TRBV7-9 and TRBJ2-1; possibly TRBD2 for D (5 bases). Sequencing was carried out using PBMCs. The CDR3 here is CASSPRTREQFF. CDR3 bases: TGTGCCAGCAGCCCAAGGACTCGAGAGCAGTTCTTC.